This TCR beta chain was captured by sequencing in a study of shared clonotypes between healthy human individuals. The CDR3 has 15 amino acids. V was pared by 0 bases and J by 7 bases, with 6 bases of the junction left unmatched. Germline V gene lookup returns CDR1 SQVTM and CDR2 ANQGSEA. Remarks on this clone: No antigen is known for it.

Data came from immunoSEQ multiplex PCR; TCRdb stores just in-frame clones and leaves some out. The sample includes 800,000 or so clones, 96% seen only once; the top ten take less than 0.25%. Naive CD8 cells were CD45RO-negative, positively selected for CCR7, excluding terminally differentiated effector memory CD45RA+ cells. Regarding the study as a whole: The study found about 5% of naive CD4 clonotypes shared across a few donors.

V gene TRBV29-1 combines with J gene TRBJ2-1, with 10 bases matching TRBD2. The receptor was derived from a man aged 30 to 45 in good health. The sample comprised naive CD8+ T cells sorted from blood. In nucleotides, the CDR3 is TGCAGCGTTGAAGAGGAAGCGGGAGGGCGAAATGAGCAGTTCTTC. Its protein is CSVEEEAGGRNEQFF.